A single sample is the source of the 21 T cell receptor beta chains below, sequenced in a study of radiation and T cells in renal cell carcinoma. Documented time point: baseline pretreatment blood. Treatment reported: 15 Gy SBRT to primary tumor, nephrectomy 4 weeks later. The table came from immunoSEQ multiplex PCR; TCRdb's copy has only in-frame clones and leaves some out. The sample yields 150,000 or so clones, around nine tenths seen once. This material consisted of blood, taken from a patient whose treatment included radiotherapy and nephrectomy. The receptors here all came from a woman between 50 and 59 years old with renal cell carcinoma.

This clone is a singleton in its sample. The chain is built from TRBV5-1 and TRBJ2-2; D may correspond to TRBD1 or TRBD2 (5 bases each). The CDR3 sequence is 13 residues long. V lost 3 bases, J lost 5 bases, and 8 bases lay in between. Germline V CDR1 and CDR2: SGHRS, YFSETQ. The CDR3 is CASSYGGTGELFF. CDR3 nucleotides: TGCGCCAGCAGCTATGGGGGTACCGGGGAGCTGTTTTTT.

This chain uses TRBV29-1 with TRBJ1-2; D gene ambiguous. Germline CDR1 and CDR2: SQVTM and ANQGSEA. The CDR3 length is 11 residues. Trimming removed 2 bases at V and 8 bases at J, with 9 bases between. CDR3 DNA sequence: TGCAGCGTTGAACCACGGTGGGGCTACACCTTC. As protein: CSVEPRWGYTF.

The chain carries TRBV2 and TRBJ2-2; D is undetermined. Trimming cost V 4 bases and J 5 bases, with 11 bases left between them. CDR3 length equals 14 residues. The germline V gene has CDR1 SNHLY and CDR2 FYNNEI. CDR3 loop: CASSVFPLTGELFF. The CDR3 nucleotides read TGTGCCAGCAGTGTTTTTCCCCTGACCGGGGAGCTGTTTTTT.

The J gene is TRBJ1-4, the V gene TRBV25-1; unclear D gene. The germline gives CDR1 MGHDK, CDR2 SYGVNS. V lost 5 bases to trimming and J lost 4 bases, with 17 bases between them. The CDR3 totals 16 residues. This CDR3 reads CASSPGYQRINEKLFF. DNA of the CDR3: TGTGCCAGCAGTCCAGGATATCAAAGGATTAATGAAAAACTGTTTTTT.

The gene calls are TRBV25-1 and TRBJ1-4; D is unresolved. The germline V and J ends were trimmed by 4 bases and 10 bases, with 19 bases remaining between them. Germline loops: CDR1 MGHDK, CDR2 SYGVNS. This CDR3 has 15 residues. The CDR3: CASSGSGQAMGKLFF. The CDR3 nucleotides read TGTGCCAGCAGTGGTTCCGGGCAGGCCATGGGAAAACTGTTTTTT.

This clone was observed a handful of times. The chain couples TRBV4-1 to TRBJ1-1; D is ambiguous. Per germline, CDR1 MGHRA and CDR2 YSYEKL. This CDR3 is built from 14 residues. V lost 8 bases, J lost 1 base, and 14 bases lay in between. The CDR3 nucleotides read TGCGCCAGCGGAATTGGACGGACGAACACTGAAGCTTTCTTT. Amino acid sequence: CASGIGRTNTEAFF.

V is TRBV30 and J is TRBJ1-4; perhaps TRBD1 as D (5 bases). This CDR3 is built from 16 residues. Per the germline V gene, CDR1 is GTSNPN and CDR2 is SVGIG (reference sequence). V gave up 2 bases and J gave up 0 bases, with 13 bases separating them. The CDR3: CAWSTGTGATNEKLFF. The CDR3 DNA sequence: TGTGCCTGGAGTACCGGGACTGGGGCAACTAATGAAAAACTGTTTTTT.

CDR3 loop: CASSLWVGGKLFF. Here the CDR3 DNA reads TGTGCCAGCAGCTTATGGGTCGGTGGAAAACTGTTTTTT. The rearrangement links TRBV7-2 to TRBJ1-4; D is uncertain. V lost 2 bases and J 10 bases, leaving 11 bases between the germline ends. The CDR3 is 13 residues long. Germline CDR1 is SGHTA and CDR2 is FQGNSA.

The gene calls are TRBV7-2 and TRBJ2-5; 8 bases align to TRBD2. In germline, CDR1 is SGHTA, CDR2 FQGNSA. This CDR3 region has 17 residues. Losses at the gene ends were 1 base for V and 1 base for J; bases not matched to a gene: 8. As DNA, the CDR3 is TGTGCCAGCAGCTTAGGGGCTAGCGGGCGATTCCAAGAGACCCAGTACTTC. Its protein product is CASSLGASGRFQETQYF. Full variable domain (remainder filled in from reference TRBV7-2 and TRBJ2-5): GAGVSQSPSNKVTEKGKDVELRCDPISGHTALYWYRQSLGQGLEFLIYFQGNSAPDKSGLPSDRFSAERTGGSVSTLTIQRTQQEDSAVYLCASSLGASGRFQETQYFGPGTRLLVL.

As DNA, the CDR3 is TGCGCCAGCAGCCAAGTAGCAGGGGACGCTGGAAACACCATATATTTT. It codes for CASSQVAGDAGNTIYF. V usage is TRBV4-3 and J usage is TRBJ1-3; TRBD1 might be the D (6 bases). Trimming removed 1 base from V and 2 bases from J, with 12 bases in between. This CDR3 region has 16 residues. Germline-derived CDR1 and CDR2 are LGHNA and YSLEER.

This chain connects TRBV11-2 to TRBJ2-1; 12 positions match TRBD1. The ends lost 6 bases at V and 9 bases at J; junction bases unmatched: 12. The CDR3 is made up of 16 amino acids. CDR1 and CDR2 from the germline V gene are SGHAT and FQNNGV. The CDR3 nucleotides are TGTGCCAGCAGGCGGGGTTGGGACAGGGGGCCAGTTGAGCAGTTCTTC. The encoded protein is CASRRGWDRGPVEQFF.

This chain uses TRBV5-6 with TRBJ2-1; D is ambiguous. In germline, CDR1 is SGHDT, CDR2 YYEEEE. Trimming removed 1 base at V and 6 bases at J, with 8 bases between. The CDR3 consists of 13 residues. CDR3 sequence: CASSLNQLNEQFF. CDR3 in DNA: TGTGCCAGCAGCTTGAACCAGCTCAATGAGCAGTTCTTC.

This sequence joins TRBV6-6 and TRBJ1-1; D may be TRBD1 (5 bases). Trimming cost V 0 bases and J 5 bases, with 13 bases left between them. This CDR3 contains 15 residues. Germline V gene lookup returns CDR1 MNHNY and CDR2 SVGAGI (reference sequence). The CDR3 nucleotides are TGTGCCAGCAGTTACTCCCGGGACCGAGGAACTGAAGCTTTCTTT. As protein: CASSYSRDRGTEAFF.

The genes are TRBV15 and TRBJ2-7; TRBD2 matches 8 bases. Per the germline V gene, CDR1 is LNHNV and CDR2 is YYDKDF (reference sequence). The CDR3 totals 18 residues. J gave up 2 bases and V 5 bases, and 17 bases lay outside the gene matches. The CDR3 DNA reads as TGTGCCACCAGCGGTCTCCCGACGACGAGCGGGGGAACCTACGAGCAGTACTTC. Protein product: CATSGLPTTSGGTYEQYF.

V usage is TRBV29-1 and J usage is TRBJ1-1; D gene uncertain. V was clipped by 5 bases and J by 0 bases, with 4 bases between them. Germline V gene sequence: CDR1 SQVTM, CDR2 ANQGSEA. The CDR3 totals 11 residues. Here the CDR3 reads CSVSVNTEAFF. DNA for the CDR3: TGCAGCGTTTCGGTGAACACTGAAGCTTTCTTT.

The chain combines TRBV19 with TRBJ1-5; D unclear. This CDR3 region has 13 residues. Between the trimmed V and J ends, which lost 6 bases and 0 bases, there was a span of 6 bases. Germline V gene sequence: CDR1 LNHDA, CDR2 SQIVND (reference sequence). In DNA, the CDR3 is TGTGCCAGTAGGGAAAATAGCAATCAGCCCCAGCATTTT. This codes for CASRENSNQPQHF.

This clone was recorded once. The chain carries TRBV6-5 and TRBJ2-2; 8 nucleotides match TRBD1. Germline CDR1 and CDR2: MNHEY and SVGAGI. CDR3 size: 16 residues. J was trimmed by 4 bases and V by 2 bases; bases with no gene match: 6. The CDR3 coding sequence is TGTGCCAGCAGTTACGACAGGGGAGCGGGCACCGGGGAGCTGTTTTTT. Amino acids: CASSYDRGAGTGELFF.

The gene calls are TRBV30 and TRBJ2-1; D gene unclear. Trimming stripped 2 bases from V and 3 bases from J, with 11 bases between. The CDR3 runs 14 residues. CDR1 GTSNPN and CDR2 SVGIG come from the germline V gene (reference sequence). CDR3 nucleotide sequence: TGTGCCTGGAGTCCCCGGGCTGACTACAATGAGCAGTTCTTC. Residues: CAWSPRADYNEQFF. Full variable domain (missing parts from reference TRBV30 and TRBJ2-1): SQTIHQWPATLVQPVGSPLSLECTVEGTSNPNLYWYRQAAGRGLQLLFYSVGIGQISSEVPQNLSASRPQDRQFILSSKKLLLSDSGFYLCAWSPRADYNEQFFGPGTRLTVL.

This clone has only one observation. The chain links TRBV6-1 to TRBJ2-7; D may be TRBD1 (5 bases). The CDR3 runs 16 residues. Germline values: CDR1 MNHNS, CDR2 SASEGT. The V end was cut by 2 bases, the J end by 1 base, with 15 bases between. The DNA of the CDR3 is TGTGCCAGCAGTGAATATTTCGACAGCATATCCTACGAGCAGTACTTC. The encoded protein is CASSEYFDSISYEQYF.

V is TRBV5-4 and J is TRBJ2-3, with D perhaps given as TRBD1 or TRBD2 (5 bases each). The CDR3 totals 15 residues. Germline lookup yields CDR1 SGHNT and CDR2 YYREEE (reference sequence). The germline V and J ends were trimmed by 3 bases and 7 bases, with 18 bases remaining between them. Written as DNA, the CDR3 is TGTGCCAGCAGCTCGCCGGGACGGGGTCTTAATACGCAGTATTTT. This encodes CASSSPGRGLNTQYF.

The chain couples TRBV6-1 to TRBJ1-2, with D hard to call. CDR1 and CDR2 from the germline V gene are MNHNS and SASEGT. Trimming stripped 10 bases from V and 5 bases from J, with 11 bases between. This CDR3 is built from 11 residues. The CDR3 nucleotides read TGTGCCACCGGGCCCCCGTATGGCTACACCTTC. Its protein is CATGPPYGYTF.